This T cell receptor beta chain was captured in a study of cytomegalovirus exposure and HLA in healthy donors. Study results and limitations: A link between a missense DCLRE1C variant and TCR beta V- and J-gene trimming emerged from a later analysis. Judged likely to be a sequencing artifact was a cluster of highly shared sequence variants. Indistinguishable V segments such as TRBV6-2 and TRBV6-3 were excluded. The study recorded fewer than 200 TCR beta chains that were cytomegalovirus-associated.

Worth noting for this clone: Antigen specificity is unknown.

PCR was performed using 60 Vbeta and 13 Jbeta primers. Here immunoSEQ multiplex PCR was the method, and the copy in TCRdb shows in-frame clones only, minus some. Of about 140,000 clones listed, about 66% are singletons. The V segment lost 8 bases and the J segment 1 base; nucleotides outside the gene matches: 4. This CDR3 has 14 residues. The germline CDR1 and CDR2 sequences are MDHEN and SYDVKM. This chain links TRBV28 with TRBJ2-7; 11 nucleotides match TRBD2. The clonotype originates from a human donor in good health. The specimen sequenced was PBMCs. This CDR3 reads CASQRTSGSYEQYF. The CDR3 region has the DNA TGTGCCAGCCAAAGGACTAGCGGGTCCTACGAGCAGTACTTC.